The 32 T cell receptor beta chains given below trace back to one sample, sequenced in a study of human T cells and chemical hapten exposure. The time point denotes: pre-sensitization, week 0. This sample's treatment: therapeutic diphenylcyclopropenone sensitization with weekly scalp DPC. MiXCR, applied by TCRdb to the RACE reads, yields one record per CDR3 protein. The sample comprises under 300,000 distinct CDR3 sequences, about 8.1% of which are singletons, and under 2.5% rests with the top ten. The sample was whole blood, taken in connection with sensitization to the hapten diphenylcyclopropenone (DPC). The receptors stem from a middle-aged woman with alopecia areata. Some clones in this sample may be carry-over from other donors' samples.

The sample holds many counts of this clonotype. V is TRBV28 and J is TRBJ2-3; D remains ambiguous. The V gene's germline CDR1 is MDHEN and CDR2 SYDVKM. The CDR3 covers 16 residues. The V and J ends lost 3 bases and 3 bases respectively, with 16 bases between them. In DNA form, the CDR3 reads TGTGCCAGCAGTTTCGCGGTGCAAGGGTGGACAGATACGCAGTATTTT. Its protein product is CASSFAVQGWTDTQYF.

As DNA, the CDR3 is TGTGCCAGCAGTTTCTTAGGCGGGAGCTCCGGGGAGCTGTTTTTT. Its protein product is CASSFLGGSSGELFF. The rearrangement links TRBV6-2 or TRBV6-3 to TRBJ2-2, with 7 bases matching TRBD2. J was trimmed by 6 bases and V by 4 bases; bases with no gene match: 8. The CDR3 covers 15 residues. The V gene's germline CDR1 is MNHEY and CDR2 SVGEGT.

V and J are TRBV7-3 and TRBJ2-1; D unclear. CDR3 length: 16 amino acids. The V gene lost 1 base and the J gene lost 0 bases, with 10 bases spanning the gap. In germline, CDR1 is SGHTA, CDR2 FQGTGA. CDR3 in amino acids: CASSLNPLSSYNEQFF. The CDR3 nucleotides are TGTGCCAGCAGCTTAAACCCTCTGAGCTCCTACAATGAGCAGTTCTTC.

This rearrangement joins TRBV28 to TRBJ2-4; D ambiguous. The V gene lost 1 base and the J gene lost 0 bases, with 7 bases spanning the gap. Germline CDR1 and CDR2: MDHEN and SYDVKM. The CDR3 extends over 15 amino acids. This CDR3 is CASSLYELAKNIQYF. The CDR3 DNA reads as TGTGCCAGCAGTTTATACGAACTAGCCAAAAACATTCAGTACTTC.

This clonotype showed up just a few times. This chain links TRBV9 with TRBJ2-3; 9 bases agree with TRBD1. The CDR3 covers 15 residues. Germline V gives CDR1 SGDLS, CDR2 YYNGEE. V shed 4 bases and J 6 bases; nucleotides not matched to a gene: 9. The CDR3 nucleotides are TGTGCCAGCAGCTTCCGGGACAGGGCGAGGGATACGCAGTATTTT. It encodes CASSFRDRARDTQYF. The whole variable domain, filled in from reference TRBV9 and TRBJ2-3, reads DSGVTQTPKHLITATGQRVTLRCSPRSGDLSVYWYQQSLDQGLQFLIQYYNGEERAKGNILERFSAQQFPDLHSELNLSSLELGDSALYFCASSFRDRARDTQYFGPGTRLTVL.

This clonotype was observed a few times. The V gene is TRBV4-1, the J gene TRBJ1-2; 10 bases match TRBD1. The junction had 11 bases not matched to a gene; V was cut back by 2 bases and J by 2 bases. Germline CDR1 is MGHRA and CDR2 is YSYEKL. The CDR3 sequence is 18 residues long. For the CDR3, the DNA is TGCGCCAGCAGCCAACCACCAGGGGAGGACAGGGGGAACTATGGCTACACCTTC. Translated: CASSQPPGEDRGNYGYTF.

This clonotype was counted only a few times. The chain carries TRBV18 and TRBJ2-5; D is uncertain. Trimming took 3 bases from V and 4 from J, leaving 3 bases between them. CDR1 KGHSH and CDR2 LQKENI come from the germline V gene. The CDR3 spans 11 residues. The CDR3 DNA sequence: TGTGCCAGCTCACCGGTAGAGACCCAGTACTTC. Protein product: CASSPVETQYF.

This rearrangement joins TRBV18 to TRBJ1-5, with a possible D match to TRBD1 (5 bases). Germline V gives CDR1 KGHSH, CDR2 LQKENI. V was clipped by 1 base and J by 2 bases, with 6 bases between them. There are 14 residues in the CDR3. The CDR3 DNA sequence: TGTGCCAGCTCACCACAGGGGCGCAATCAGCCCCAGCATTTT. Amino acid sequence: CASSPQGRNQPQHF.

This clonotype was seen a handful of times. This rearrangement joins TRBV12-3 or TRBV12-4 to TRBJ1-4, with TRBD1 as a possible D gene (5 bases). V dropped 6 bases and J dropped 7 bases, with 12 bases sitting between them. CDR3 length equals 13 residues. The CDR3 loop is CASRPGLREKLFF. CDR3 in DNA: TGTGCCAGCAGGCCAGGGTTGCGTGAAAAACTGTTTTTT.

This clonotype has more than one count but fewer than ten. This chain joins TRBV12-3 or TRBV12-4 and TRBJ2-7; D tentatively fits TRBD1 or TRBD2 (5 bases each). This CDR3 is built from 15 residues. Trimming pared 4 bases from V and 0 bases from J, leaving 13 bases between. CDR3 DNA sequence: TGTGCCAGCAGTTCGAGGGACCGGAGCTCCTACGAGCAGTACTTC. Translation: CASSSRDRSSYEQYF.

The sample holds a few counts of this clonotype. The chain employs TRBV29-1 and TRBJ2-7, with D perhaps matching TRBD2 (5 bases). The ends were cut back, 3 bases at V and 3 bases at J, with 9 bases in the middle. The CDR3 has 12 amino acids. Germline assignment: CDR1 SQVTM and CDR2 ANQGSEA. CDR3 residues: CSVDGGGYEQYF. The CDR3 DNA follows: TGCAGCGTTGATGGTGGAGGCTACGAGCAGTACTTC.

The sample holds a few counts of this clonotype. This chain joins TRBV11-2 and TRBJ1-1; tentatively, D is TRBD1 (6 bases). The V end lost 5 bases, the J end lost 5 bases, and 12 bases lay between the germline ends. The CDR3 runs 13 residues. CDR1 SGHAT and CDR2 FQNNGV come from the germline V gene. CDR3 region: CASSQAQGTEAFF. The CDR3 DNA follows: TGTGCCAGCAGCCAAGCACAGGGTACTGAAGCTTTCTTT.

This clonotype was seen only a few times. CDR3 in DNA: TGTGCCAGCAGCCAAGGCCAGGGGAATGGCTACACCTTC. Translated, it gives CASSQGQGNGYTF. The chain employs TRBV3-1 and TRBJ1-2; a weak D match, TRBD1 (6 bases). V was trimmed by 1 base and J by 6 bases, leaving 9 bases between them. The CDR3 length is 13 residues. CDR1 is LGHDT, CDR2 YNNKEL, per germline (reference sequence).

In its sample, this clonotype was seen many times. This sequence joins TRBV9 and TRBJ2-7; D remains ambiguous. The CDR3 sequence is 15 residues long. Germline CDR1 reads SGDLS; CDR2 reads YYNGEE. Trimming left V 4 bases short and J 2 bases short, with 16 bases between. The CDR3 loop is CASSLTGSLPYEQYF. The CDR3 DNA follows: TGTGCCAGCAGCTTAACGGGCTCCCTTCCCTACGAGCAGTACTTC.

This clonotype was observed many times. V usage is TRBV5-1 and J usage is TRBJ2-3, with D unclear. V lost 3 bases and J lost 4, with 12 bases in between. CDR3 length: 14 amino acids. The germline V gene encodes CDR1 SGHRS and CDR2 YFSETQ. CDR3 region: CASSSPHPADTQYF. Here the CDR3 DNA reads TGCGCCAGCAGCTCGCCCCACCCGGCAGATACGCAGTATTTT. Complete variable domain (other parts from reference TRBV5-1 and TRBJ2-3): KAGVTQTPRYLIKTRGQQVTLSCSPISGHRSVSWYQQTPGQGLQFLFEYFSETQRNKGNFPGRFSGRQFSNSRSEMNVSTLELGDSALYLCASSSPHPADTQYFGPGTRLTVL.

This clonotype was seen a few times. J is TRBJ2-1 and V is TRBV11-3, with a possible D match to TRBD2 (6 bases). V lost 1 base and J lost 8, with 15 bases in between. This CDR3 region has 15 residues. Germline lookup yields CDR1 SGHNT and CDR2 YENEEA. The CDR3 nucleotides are TGTGCCAGCAGCTTAGGCTCTAGCGACTCGTATGAGCAGTTCTTC. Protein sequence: CASSLGSSDSYEQFF.

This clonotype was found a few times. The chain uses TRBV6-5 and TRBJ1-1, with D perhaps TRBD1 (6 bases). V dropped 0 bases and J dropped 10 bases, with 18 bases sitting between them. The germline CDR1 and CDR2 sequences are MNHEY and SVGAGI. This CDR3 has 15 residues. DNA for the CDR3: TGTGCCAGCAGTTACTCGACTGGGGGGCAGGATTTAGCTTTCTTT. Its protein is CASSYSTGGQDLAFF.

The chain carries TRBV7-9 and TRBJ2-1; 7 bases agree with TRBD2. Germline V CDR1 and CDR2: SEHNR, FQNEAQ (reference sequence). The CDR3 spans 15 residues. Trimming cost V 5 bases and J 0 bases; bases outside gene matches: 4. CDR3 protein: CASSTREDSYNEQFF. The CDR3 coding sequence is TGTGCCAGCAGCACACGGGAGGACTCCTACAATGAGCAGTTCTTC.

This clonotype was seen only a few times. The CDR3 spells CSVRDSNYGYTF. CDR3 in DNA: TGCAGCGTTCGGGACAGTAACTATGGCTACACCTTC. The genes are TRBV29-1 and TRBJ1-2; 7 bases are a match to TRBD1. Germline CDR1 and CDR2: SQVTM and ANQGSEA. The CDR3 runs 12 residues. Germline trimming cut 5 bases from V and 1 base from J; bases unmatched to any gene: 1.

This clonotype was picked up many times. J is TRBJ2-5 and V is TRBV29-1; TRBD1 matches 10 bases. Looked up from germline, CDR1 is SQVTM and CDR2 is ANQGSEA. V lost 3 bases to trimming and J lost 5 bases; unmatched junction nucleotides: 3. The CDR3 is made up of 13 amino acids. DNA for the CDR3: TGCAGCGTTGAGTTGGGACAGGGGGAGACCCAGTACTTC. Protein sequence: CSVELGQGETQYF. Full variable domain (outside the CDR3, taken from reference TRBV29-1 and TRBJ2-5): SAVISQKPSRDICQRGTSLTIQCQVDSQVTMMFWYRQQPGQSLTLIATANQGSEATYESGFVIDKFPISRPNLTFSTLTVSNMSPEDSSIYLCSVELGQGETQYFGPGTRLLVL.

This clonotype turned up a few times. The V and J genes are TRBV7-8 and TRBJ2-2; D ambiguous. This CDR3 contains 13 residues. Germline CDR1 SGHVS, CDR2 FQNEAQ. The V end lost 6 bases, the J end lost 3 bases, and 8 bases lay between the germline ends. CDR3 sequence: CASSQTYTGELFF. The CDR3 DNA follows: TGTGCCAGCAGTCAAACCTACACCGGGGAGCTGTTTTTT.

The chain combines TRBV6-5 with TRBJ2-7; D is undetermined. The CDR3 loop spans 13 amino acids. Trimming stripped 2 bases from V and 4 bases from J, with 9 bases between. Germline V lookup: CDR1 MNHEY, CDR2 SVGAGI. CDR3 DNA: TGTGCCAGCAGTTACGCTCCGCATTACGAGCAGTACTTC. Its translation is CASSYAPHYEQYF.

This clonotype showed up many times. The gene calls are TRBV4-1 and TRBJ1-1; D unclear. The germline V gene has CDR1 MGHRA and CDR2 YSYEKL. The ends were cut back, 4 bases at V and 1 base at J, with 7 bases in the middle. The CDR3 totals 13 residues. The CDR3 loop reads CASSRWRNTEAFF. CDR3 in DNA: TGCGCCAGCAGCCGCTGGAGGAACACTGAAGCTTTCTTT.

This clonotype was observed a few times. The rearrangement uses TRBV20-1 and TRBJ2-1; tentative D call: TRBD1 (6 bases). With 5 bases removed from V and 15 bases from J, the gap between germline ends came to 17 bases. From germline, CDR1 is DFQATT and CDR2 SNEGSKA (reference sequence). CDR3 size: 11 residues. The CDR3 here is CSAAAGGKRFF. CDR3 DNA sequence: TGCAGTGCTGCGGCTGGGGGCAAGAGGTTCTTC.

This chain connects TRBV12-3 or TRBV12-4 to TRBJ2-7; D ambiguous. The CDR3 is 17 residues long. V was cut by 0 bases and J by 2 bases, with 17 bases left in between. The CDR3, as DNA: TGTGCCAGCAGTTTAGCGCTAAGGGCACCTCCGCCCTACGAGCAGTACTTC. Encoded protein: CASSLALRAPPPYEQYF.

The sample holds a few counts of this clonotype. The CDR3 nucleotides read TGTGCCAGCAGTCCCCGGGACAGGGCCTACAATGAGCAGTTCTTC. Protein product: CASSPRDRAYNEQFF. The chain joins TRBV6-2 or TRBV6-3 to TRBJ2-1, with TRBD1 matching 9 bases. J gave up 2 bases and V 5 bases, and 4 bases lay outside the gene matches. The CDR3 consists of 15 residues. Germline V gene sequence: CDR1 MNHEY, CDR2 SVGEGT.

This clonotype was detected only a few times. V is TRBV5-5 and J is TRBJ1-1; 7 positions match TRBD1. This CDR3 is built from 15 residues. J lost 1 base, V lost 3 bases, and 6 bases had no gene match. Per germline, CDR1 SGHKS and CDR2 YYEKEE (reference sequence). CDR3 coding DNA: TGTGCCAGCAGCTCTACAGGGGATGCGAACACTGAAGCTTTCTTT. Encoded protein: CASSSTGDANTEAFF.

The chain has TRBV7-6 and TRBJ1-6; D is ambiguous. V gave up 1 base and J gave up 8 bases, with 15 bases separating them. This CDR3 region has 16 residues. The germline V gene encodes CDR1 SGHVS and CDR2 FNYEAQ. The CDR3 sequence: CASSLEPGRRDSPLHF. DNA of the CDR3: TGTGCCAGCAGCTTAGAACCGGGAAGGAGAGATTCACCCCTCCACTTT.

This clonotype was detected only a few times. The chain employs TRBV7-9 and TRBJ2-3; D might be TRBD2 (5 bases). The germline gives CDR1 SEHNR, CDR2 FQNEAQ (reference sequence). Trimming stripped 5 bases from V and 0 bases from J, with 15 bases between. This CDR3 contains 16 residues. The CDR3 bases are TGTGCCAGCAGCGGGGTCGGAGGTCTTAGCACAGATACGCAGTATTTT. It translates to CASSGVGGLSTDTQYF.

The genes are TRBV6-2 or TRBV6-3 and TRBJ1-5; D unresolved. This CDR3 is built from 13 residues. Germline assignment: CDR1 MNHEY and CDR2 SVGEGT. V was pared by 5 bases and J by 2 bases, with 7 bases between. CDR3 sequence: CASSRGRNQPQHF. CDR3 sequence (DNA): TGTGCCAGCAGTCGCGGTCGCAATCAGCCCCAGCATTTT.

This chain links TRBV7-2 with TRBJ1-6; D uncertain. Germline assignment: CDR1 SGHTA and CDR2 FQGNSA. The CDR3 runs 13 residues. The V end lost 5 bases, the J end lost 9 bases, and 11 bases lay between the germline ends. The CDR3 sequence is CASSPDSRSPLHF. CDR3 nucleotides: TGTGCCAGCAGCCCCGATAGTCGTTCACCCCTCCACTTT.

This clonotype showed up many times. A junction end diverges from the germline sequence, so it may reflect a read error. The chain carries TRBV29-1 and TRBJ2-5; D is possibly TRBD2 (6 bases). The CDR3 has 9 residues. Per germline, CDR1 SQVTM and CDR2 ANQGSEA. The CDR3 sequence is CSVGLASVF. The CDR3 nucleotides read TGCAGCGTTGGCCTAGCGTCAGTATTC.